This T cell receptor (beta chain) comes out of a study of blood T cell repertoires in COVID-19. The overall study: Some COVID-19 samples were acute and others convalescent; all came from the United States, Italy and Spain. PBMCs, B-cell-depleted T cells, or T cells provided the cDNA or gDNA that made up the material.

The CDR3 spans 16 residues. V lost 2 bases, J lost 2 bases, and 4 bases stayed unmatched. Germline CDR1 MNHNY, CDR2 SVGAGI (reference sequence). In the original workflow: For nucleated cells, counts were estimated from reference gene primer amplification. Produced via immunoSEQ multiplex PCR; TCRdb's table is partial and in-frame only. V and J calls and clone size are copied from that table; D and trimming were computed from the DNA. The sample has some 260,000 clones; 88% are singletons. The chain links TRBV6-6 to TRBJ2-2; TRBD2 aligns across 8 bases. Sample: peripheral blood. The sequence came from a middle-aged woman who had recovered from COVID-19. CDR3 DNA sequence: TGTGCCAGCAGTTACACCGGGGGGGGCAACACCGGGGAGCTGTTTTTT. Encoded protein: CASSYTGGGNTGELFF.